This T cell receptor (beta chain) was retrieved from a study of T cells in Graves' hyperthyroidism and ophthalmopathy. V was shortened by 5 bases and J by 4 bases, with 15 bases between the two germline ends. The CDR3 has 14 amino acids. Looked up from germline, CDR1 is DFQATT and CDR2 is SNEGSKA (reference sequence). Using RNA transcripts as the source, TCR beta CDR3 regions were amplified. RT-PCR in the first round (using the HTBI primer set) targeted the TCR CDR3. MiXCR, run by TCRdb on the multiplex PCR reads, gives a single entry per CDR3 protein. The sample has under 750,000 distinct CDR3 sequences; around 20% are singletons.

The TCR originated in a woman between 45 and 65 years old with Graves' hyperthyroidism that later progressed to Graves' ophthalmopathy. The chain links TRBV20-1 to TRBJ1-5, with D possibly being TRBD1 (5 bases). The material sequenced was blood. CDR3 coding DNA: TGCAGTGCTTACGGGCAGGGAATGAATCAGCCCCAGCATTTT. Encoded protein: CSAYGQGMNQPQHF.